This entry concerns a single T cell receptor beta chain. The record originates from a study of blood T cell repertoires in COVID-19. At the level of the study: Nucleic acid was either cDNA or gDNA, and it came from T cells, B-cell-depleted T cells, or PBMCs.

Measured with immunoSEQ multiplex PCR; TCRdb has only the in-frame clones, and not every one. The table shows 650,000 to 800,000 clones, with 70% to 90% occurring only once. This CDR3 spans 17 amino acids. Trimming took off 6 bases at V and 2 bases at J, with 22 bases between the two ends. Per the germline V gene, CDR1 is LNHDA and CDR2 is SQIVND (reference sequence). The sequencing input was peripheral blood. The receptor comes from a woman younger than 30 with acute or convalescent COVID-19. The chain carries TRBV19 and TRBJ2-5, with a tentative D call TRBD2 (6 bases). The CDR3 region is CASSPRGQRARQETQYF. The CDR3 nucleotides read TGTGCCAGTAGCCCGCGAGGTCAGCGGGCCCGACAAGAGACCCAGTACTTC.